The 25 T cell receptor beta chains below were found in one sample sequenced in a study of cytomegalovirus exposure and HLA in healthy donors. The PCR used 60 Vbeta and 13 Jbeta primers. The method was immunoSEQ multiplex PCR; TCRdb's version includes in-frame clones alone and lacks a portion of them. The sample shows around 140,000 clones, around 78% of them seen only once. The sample consisted of PBMCs. Every receptor here comes from a female donor in good health and CMV-seropositive.

This clone came up a few times. This sequence joins TRBV5-1 and TRBJ2-2; a possible D gene is TRBD1 (5 bases). Per the germline V gene, CDR1 is SGHRS and CDR2 is YFSETQ. V gave up 0 bases and J gave up 5 bases, with 11 bases separating them. CDR3 size: 15 residues. CDR3 in amino acids: CASSLEAGLTGELFF. CDR3 DNA: TGCGCCAGCAGCTTGGAAGCAGGGTTAACCGGGGAGCTGTTTTTT.

The J gene is TRBJ1-5, the V gene TRBV27; 7 bases line up with TRBD1. Per germline, CDR1 MNHEY and CDR2 SMNVEV (reference sequence). There are 17 residues in the CDR3. J lost 1 base, V lost 4 bases, and 10 bases had no gene match. The CDR3 coding sequence is TGTGCCAGCAGTTCACAACAGGGGACGATAAGCAATCAGCCCCAGCATTTT. Translated: CASSSQQGTISNQPQHF.

This clone was counted once. This rearrangement joins TRBV5-1 to TRBJ2-2; 8 bases are shared with TRBD2. Germline V gives CDR1 SGHRS, CDR2 YFSETQ. V was clipped by 6 bases and J by 3 bases; unmatched bases: 4. The CDR3 contains 14 residues. CDR3 DNA: TGCGCCAGCAAAGAGACTAGCGACACCGGGGAGCTGTTTTTT. Amino acids: CASKETSDTGELFF.

The gene calls are TRBV11-2 and TRBJ2-7, with 8 positions matching TRBD2. The V segment lost 0 bases and the J segment 6 bases; nucleotides outside the gene matches: 19. CDR3 length equals 19 residues. CDR1 and CDR2 from the germline V gene are SGHAT and FQNNGV. CDR3 loop: CASSLDPAIAGSGPFEQYF. CDR3 bases: TGTGCCAGCAGCTTAGATCCTGCGATAGCGGGATCAGGCCCTTTCGAGCAGTACTTC.

V gene TRBV18 combines with J gene TRBJ2-5, with 9 bases fitting TRBD2. Germline V gives CDR1 KGHSH, CDR2 LQKENI. With V trimmed by 9 bases and J by 5 bases, 10 bases remained unmatched. This CDR3 region has 14 residues. CDR3: CASSIAGVDETQYF. In DNA, the CDR3 is TGTGCCAGTTCGATAGCGGGGGTAGACGAGACCCAGTACTTC.

This chain links TRBV5-4 with TRBJ1-4; possibly TRBD1 for D (5 bases). Germline values: CDR1 SGHNT, CDR2 YYREEE (reference sequence). Trimming cost V 4 bases and J 3 bases, with 10 bases left between them. The CDR3 length is 14 residues. CDR3 in amino acids: CASSQGSPNEKLFF. CDR3 bases: TGTGCCAGCAGCCAGGGCAGCCCTAATGAAAAACTGTTTTTT.

Only a few counts were recorded for this clone. J is TRBJ2-7 and V is TRBV2, with 8 nucleotides matching TRBD1. With 1 base clipped from V and 3 bases from J, the junction kept 2 bases outside the gene matches. Germline CDR1 reads SNHLY; CDR2 reads FYNNEI. The CDR3 spans 14 residues. The CDR3 here is CASSEEGQDYEQYF. CDR3 coding DNA: TGTGCCAGCAGTGAAGAGGGACAGGACTACGAGCAGTACTTC.

CDR3 in DNA: TGTGCCACCAGCGCTTGGGCATCCTACGAGCAGTACTTC. Its protein is CATSAWASYEQYF. The V and J genes are TRBV15 and TRBJ2-7; no definite D call. V was pared by 5 bases and J by 1 base, with 9 bases between. The CDR3 is 13 residues long. Per germline, CDR1 LNHNV and CDR2 YYDKDF (reference sequence).

The chain employs TRBV19 and TRBJ1-5; possible D gene TRBD1, 5 bases. The ends were cut back, 3 bases at V and 7 bases at J, with 13 bases in the middle. This CDR3 has 14 residues. Germline CDR1 LNHDA, CDR2 SQIVND (reference sequence). Here the CDR3 reads CASSISAGLQPQHF. The CDR3 nucleotides read TGTGCCAGTAGTATTTCGGCAGGGCTGCAGCCCCAGCATTTT.

V gene TRBV27 combines with J gene TRBJ2-7; maybe TRBD2 (6 bases). Germline CDR1 MNHEY, CDR2 SMNVEV (reference sequence). Trimming stripped 4 bases from V and 7 bases from J, with 17 bases between. The CDR3 loop spans 14 amino acids. The CDR3 coding sequence is TGTGCCAGCAGTTGGGGGATTTCCGCGGGGGAGCAGTACTTC. Translation gives CASSWGISAGEQYF.

As regards this clone: Other DNA sequences in the same sample also yield this CDR3. The CDR3 DNA sequence: TGTGCCAGCAGCTTAGGTCCAGGTTCCTACGAGCAGTACTTC. Translated, it gives CASSLGPGSYEQYF. This rearrangement joins TRBV7-2 to TRBJ2-7, with unresolved D. CDR1 SGHTA and CDR2 FQGNSA come from the germline V gene. CDR3 size: 14 residues. Trimming removed 1 base from V and 1 base from J, with 8 bases in between.

The V call is TRBV2, the J call TRBJ1-1; the match to TRBD1 covers 7 bases. CDR3 length equals 14 residues. CDR1 and CDR2 (germline): SNHLY, FYNNEI. The V and J ends lost 7 bases and 0 bases, in that order; junction bases with no gene match: 5. CDR3 amino acids: CASNRDSMNTEAFF. The CDR3 nucleotides are TGTGCCAGCAATCGGGACAGTATGAACACTGAAGCTTTCTTT.

This rearrangement joins TRBV11-3 to TRBJ2-3; D call uncertain. CDR1 is SGHNT and CDR2 is YENEEA in the germline V gene. With 3 bases removed from V and 1 base from J, the gap between germline ends came to 8 bases. This CDR3 is 14 amino acids long. CDR3 bases: TGTGCCAGCAGCTTGGGCGCAGGCACAGATACGCAGTATTTT. Protein sequence: CASSLGAGTDTQYF.

The V and J genes are TRBV6-1 and TRBJ2-1; tentative D call: TRBD1 (5 bases). Germline loops: CDR1 MNHNS, CDR2 SASEGT. Trimming stripped 1 base from V and 2 bases from J, with 9 bases between. This CDR3 spans 15 amino acids. The CDR3 is CASSEEGATYNEQFF. The CDR3 coding sequence is TGTGCCAGCAGTGAAGAAGGGGCTACCTACAATGAGCAGTTCTTC.

The chain combines TRBV10-3 with TRBJ1-5, with 7 bases aligning to TRBD1. V lost 6 bases, J lost 9 bases, and 11 bases stayed unmatched. CDR3 size: 14 residues. Germline V lookup: CDR1 ENHRY, CDR2 SYGVKD. CDR3 sequence (DNA): TGTGCCATCAGCGGACAGGTTCAGAGTTTGCCCCAGCATTTT. Translated: CAISGQVQSLPQHF.

J is TRBJ1-5 and V is TRBV2, with TRBD1 identical over 9 bases. The CDR3 covers 14 residues. Trimming took 4 bases from V and 6 from J; bases not matched to a gene: 4. Looked up from germline, CDR1 is SNHLY and CDR2 is FYNNEI. CDR3 in amino acids: CASSATGGSQPQHF. The CDR3 DNA reads as TGTGCCAGCAGTGCTACAGGGGGCAGTCAGCCCCAGCATTTT.

This clone was detected once. The J gene is TRBJ1-4, the V gene TRBV19; unclear D gene. With 3 bases removed from V and 7 bases from J, the gap between germline ends came to 21 bases. The V gene's germline CDR1 is LNHDA and CDR2 SQIVND (reference sequence). The CDR3 has 17 residues. The DNA of the CDR3 is TGTGCCAGTAGTATTGGGTCCCCGTCAGGACTTAGTGAAAAACTGTTTTTT. As protein: CASSIGSPSGLSEKLFF.

V gene TRBV7-9 combines with J gene TRBJ1-4; D possibly corresponds to TRBD1 (6 bases). The germline CDR1 and CDR2 sequences are SEHNR and FQNEAQ (reference sequence). Trimming took off 5 bases at V and 8 bases at J, with 6 bases between the two ends. The CDR3 runs to 11 residues. CDR3 in DNA: TGTGCCAGCAGCGGGACAGAAAAACTGTTTTTT. It is translated as CASSGTEKLFF.

The genes are TRBV19 and TRBJ1-2; D is undetermined. Per germline, CDR1 LNHDA and CDR2 SQIVND (reference sequence). V shed 3 bases and J shed 5 bases, with 13 bases lying between them. The CDR3 length is 14 residues. The CDR3 nucleotides read TGTGCCAGTAGTATGAGCGGGCAGATATATGGCTACACCTTC. This translates into CASSMSGQIYGYTF. Using reference TRBV19 and TRBJ1-2 for the parts outside the CDR3, the full variable domain is DGGITQSPKYLFRKEGQNVTLSCEQNLNHDAMYWYRQDPGQGLRLIYYSQIVNDFQKGDIAEGYSVSREKKESFPLTVTSAQKNPTAFYLCASSMSGQIYGYTFGSGTRLTVV.

In its sample, this clone was seen once. Written as DNA, the CDR3 is TGTGCCTGGAGTGCTGGCCAGGTACTTGGAAACACCATATATTTT. Its protein product is CAWSAGQVLGNTIYF. The rearrangement links TRBV30 to TRBJ1-3; D gene uncertain. The CDR3 spans 15 residues. The V and J ends lost 1 base and 3 bases respectively, with 13 bases between them. Looked up from germline, CDR1 is GTSNPN and CDR2 is SVGIG (reference sequence).

V usage is TRBV15 and J usage is TRBJ2-7; a weak D match, TRBD1 (6 bases). Per the germline V gene, CDR1 is LNHNV and CDR2 is YYDKDF (reference sequence). The length of the CDR3 is 13 residues. Trimming took off 5 bases at V and 4 bases at J, with 12 bases between the two ends. The CDR3 DNA reads as TGTGCCACCAGCGAAGAACAGGGTTACGAGCAGTACTTC. Translation gives CATSEEQGYEQYF.

The rearrangement uses TRBV9 and TRBJ2-4; 9 positions match TRBD2. J was trimmed by 5 bases and V by 4 bases; bases with no gene match: 4. The CDR3 sequence is 14 residues long. Germline lookup yields CDR1 SGDLS and CDR2 YYNGEE. The DNA for the CDR3 is TGTGCCAGCAGCCCGCGGACTAGCGAAAACATTCAGTACTTC. Amino acids: CASSPRTSENIQYF. The entire variable domain, with the rest obtained from reference TRBV9 and TRBJ2-4, is as follows: DSGVTQTPKHLITATGQRVTLRCSPRSGDLSVYWYQQSLDQGLQFLIQYYNGEERAKGNILERFSAQQFPDLHSELNLSSLELGDSALYFCASSPRTSENIQYFGAGTRLSVL.

The rearrangement uses TRBV5-1 and TRBJ2-1, with 8 bases fitting TRBD1. Losses at the gene ends were 0 bases for V and 8 bases for J; bases not matched to a gene: 7. The length of the CDR3 is 15 residues. Germline values: CDR1 SGHRS, CDR2 YFSETQ. The CDR3 DNA reads TGCGCCAGCAGCTTGGTAGTGACAGGGGTCGATGAGCAGTTCTTC. Protein sequence: CASSLVVTGVDEQFF. Variable domain in full (rest from reference TRBV5-1 and TRBJ2-1): KAGVTQTPRYLIKTRGQQVTLSCSPISGHRSVSWYQQTPGQGLQFLFEYFSETQRNKGNFPGRFSGRQFSNSRSEMNVSTLELGDSALYLCASSLVVTGVDEQFFGPGTRLTVL.

V gene TRBV15 combines with J gene TRBJ2-1; D gene ambiguous. The CDR3 spans 13 residues. Germline CDR1 and CDR2: LNHNV and YYDKDF (reference sequence). V lost 0 bases, J lost 6 bases, and 6 bases lay in between. CDR3 in amino acids: CATSRDEANEQFF. In DNA, the CDR3 is TGTGCCACCAGCAGAGATGAGGCCAATGAGCAGTTCTTC.

The CDR3 loop is CASSVSGTGTYEQYF. For the CDR3, the DNA is TGTGCCAGCAGCGTATCCGGGACAGGGACCTACGAGCAGTACTTC. The chain couples TRBV9 to TRBJ2-7, with 9 bases aligning to TRBD1. The V gene's germline CDR1 is SGDLS and CDR2 YYNGEE. The CDR3 loop spans 15 amino acids. The junction had 4 bases not matched to a gene; V was cut back by 1 base and J by 2 bases. Filled out from reference TRBV9 and TRBJ2-7, the complete variable domain reads DSGVTQTPKHLITATGQRVTLRCSPRSGDLSVYWYQQSLDQGLQFLIQYYNGEERAKGNILERFSAQQFPDLHSELNLSSLELGDSALYFCASSVSGTGTYEQYFGPGTRLTVT.